Listed here is a single T cell receptor (beta chain). Its antigen is not identified. This entry is derived from a study of shared clonotypes between healthy human individuals. Points from the study as a whole: Generation probabilities of non-shared clonotypes were lower (relative to those shared by all four donors). Even with large depth, rarefaction showed that sorted-subset sequencing was incomplete. On the whole, naive subsets had larger estimated richness than memory subsets had. An expected dependence of interdonor clonotype sharing on sequencing depth was noted.

Germline CDR1 reads MDHEN; CDR2 reads SYDVKM. Trimming removed 3 bases at V and 4 bases at J, with 9 bases between. The CDR3 totals 14 residues. Clones were sequenced by immunoSEQ multiplex PCR, and TCRdb holds only the in-frame ones, with some missing. The table records 600,000 to 800,000 clones, 72% of them present only once. The receptor was derived from a young woman in good health. What was sequenced was memory CD4+ T cells sorted from blood. Noted subset: CD45RA-negative fraction. J is TRBJ2-2 and V is TRBV28; D is unresolved. Here the CDR3 DNA reads TGTGCCAGCAGTTTCCAGTTCTTCACCGGGGAGCTGTTTTTT. It is translated as CASSFQFFTGELFF.